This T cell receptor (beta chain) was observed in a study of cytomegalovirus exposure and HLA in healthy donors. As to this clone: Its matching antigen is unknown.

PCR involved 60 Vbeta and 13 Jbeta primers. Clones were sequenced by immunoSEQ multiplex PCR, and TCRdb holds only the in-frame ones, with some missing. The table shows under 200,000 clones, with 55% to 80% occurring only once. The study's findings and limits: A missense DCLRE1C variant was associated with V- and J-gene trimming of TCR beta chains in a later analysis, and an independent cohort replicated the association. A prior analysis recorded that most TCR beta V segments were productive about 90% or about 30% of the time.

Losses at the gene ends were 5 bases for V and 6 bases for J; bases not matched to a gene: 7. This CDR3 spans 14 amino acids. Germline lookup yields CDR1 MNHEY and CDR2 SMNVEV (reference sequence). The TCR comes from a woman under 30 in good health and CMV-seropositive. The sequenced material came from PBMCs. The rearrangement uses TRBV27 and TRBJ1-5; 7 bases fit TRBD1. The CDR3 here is CASSIGGGSQPQHF. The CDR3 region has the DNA TGTGCCAGCAGTATAGGGGGCGGATCTCAGCCCCAGCATTTT.